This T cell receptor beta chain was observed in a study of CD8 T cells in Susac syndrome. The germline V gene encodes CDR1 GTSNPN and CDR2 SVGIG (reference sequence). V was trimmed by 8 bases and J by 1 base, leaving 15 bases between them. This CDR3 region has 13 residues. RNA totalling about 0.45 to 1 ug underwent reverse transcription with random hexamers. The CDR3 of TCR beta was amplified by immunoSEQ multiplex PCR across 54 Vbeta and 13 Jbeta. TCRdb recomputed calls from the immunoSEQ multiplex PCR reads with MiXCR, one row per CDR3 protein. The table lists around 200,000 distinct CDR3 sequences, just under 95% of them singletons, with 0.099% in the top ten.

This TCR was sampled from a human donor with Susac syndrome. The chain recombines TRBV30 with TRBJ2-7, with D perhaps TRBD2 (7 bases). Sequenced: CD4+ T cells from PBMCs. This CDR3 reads CAGRGDTSYEQYF. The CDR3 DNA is TGTGCCGGCCGGGGGGACACTTCCTACGAGCAGTACTTC.